The 26 T cell receptor beta chains presented below share a single source sample, sequenced in a study of regulatory T cells in long-lasting Graves disease. Regarding time point: persistent/refractory GD, antithyroid drugs over 5 years with positive TRAb. PBMC RNA was the source of the TCR library. Relying on iRepertoire HTBI primers and Arm-PCR of CDR3 regions, the team built TCR beta libraries. Via MiXCR, TCRdb re-called the multiplex PCR reads, giving one row per CDR3 protein. The data show roughly 400,000 distinct CDR3 sequences, about 20% seen once. The sequences come from peripheral blood mononuclear cells (PBMCs), collected when the disease was refractory, from a patient treated with antithyroid drugs. All receptors derive from a female donor with Graves disease.

The chain couples TRBV7-9 to TRBJ2-5; 9 nucleotides agree with TRBD2. Trimming cost V 1 base and J 5 bases; bases outside gene matches: 5. This CDR3 has 15 amino acids. The germline V gene encodes CDR1 SEHNR and CDR2 FQNEAQ (reference sequence). For the CDR3, the DNA is TGTGCCAGCAGCTTAGTCGCGGGAGGGGGGGAGACCCAGTACTTC. Amino acids: CASSLVAGGGETQYF.

This clonotype has ten or more counts. The chain recombines TRBV7-2 with TRBJ2-6; TRBD1 aligns across 10 bases. After removal of 5 bases from V and 2 bases from J, the junction contained 6 bases not matched to a gene. Germline assignment: CDR1 SGHTA and CDR2 FQGNSA. The CDR3 runs 17 residues. CDR3 residues: CASSPGQGVTGANVLTF. CDR3 nucleotides: TGTGCCAGCAGCCCAGGACAGGGGGTAACTGGGGCCAACGTCCTGACTTTC.

The rearrangement links TRBV7-9 to TRBJ2-4, with 7 bases lining up with TRBD1. The V segment lost 0 bases and the J segment 1 base; nucleotides outside the gene matches: 3. CDR3 length equals 16 residues. Germline CDR1 SEHNR, CDR2 FQNEAQ (reference sequence). The CDR3 spells CASSLAGGIAKNIQYF. The CDR3, as DNA: TGTGCCAGCAGCTTAGCAGGGGGCATTGCCAAAAACATTCAGTACTTC.

V gene TRBV3-1 combines with J gene TRBJ2-2, with D possibly matching TRBD1 (6 bases). V gave up 8 bases and J gave up 3 bases, with 13 bases separating them. This CDR3 contains 14 residues. The germline V gene encodes CDR1 LGHDT and CDR2 YNNKEL (reference sequence). This chain's CDR3 is CASEGERHTGELFF. The CDR3, as DNA: TGTGCCAGCGAGGGGGAGAGGCACACCGGGGAGCTGTTTTTT.

This clonotype has a handful of counts. This chain uses TRBV20-1 with TRBJ2-2, with D perhaps TRBD2 (6 bases). CDR3 size: 13 residues. Germline CDR1 DFQATT, CDR2 SNEGSKA (reference sequence). With 1 base removed from V and 6 bases from J, the gap between germline ends came to 9 bases. The CDR3 is CSARGLVSGELFF. Written as DNA, the CDR3 is TGCAGTGCTAGAGGACTAGTCTCCGGGGAGCTGTTTTTT.

This clonotype has ten or more counts. The gene calls are TRBV12-3 or TRBV12-4 and TRBJ1-1; 8 bases align to TRBD1. V trimming: 8 bases; J trimming: 1 base; junction bases outside the gene matches: 3. CDR3 size: 13 residues. The CDR3 loop is CASQGAANTEAFF. The CDR3 DNA is TGTGCCAGCCAGGGGGCGGCGAACACTGAAGCTTTCTTT.

The sample holds a few counts of this clonotype. V usage is TRBV6-1 and J usage is TRBJ1-5; 10 positions agree with TRBD1. CDR3 length: 15 residues. Germline-derived CDR1 and CDR2 are MNHNS and SASEGT. The ends lost 6 bases at V and 3 bases at J; junction bases unmatched: 5. CDR3 residues: CASSRQGALNQPQHF. Here the CDR3 DNA reads TGTGCCAGCAGCAGACAGGGGGCCCTCAATCAGCCCCAGCATTTT.

The rearrangement joins TRBV6-4 to TRBJ1-4, with D maybe TRBD1 (5 bases). The CDR3 is 13 residues long. Between the trimmed V and J ends, which lost 5 bases and 3 bases, there was a span of 7 bases. Germline V gene lookup returns CDR1 MRHNA and CDR2 SNTAGT. The CDR3 DNA sequence: TGTGCCAGCAGTATACAGGCTAATGAAAAACTGTTTTTT. Protein: CASSIQANEKLFF.

This sequence joins TRBV30 and TRBJ1-5, with D hard to call. Per the germline V gene, CDR1 is GTSNPN and CDR2 is SVGIG (reference sequence). V was clipped by 4 bases and J by 4 bases, with 8 bases between them. There are 12 residues in the CDR3. The CDR3 DNA sequence: TGTGCCTGGACCGACGGAAATCAGCCCCAGCATTTT. It yields the protein CAWTDGNQPQHF.

This clonotype was counted ten times or more. The rearrangement links TRBV12-3 or TRBV12-4 to TRBJ1-6, with D possibly TRBD1 on 5 matching bases. This CDR3 has 14 residues. Between the trimmed V and J ends, which lost 5 bases and 10 bases, there was a span of 15 bases. The CDR3 is CASSHQGFGSPLHF. The CDR3 DNA sequence: TGTGCCAGCAGTCATCAGGGATTTGGCTCACCCCTCCACTTT.

This clonotype showed up just a few times. The chain combines TRBV29-1 with TRBJ1-5, with 7 positions matching TRBD1. CDR1 and CDR2 (germline): SQVTM, ANQGSEA. The CDR3 runs to 12 residues. After removal of 6 bases from V and 4 bases from J, the junction contained 3 bases not matched to a gene. The CDR3 DNA sequence: TGCAGCGTGCAGGACAGGAATCAGCCCCAGCATTTT. This translates into CSVQDRNQPQHF. The variable domain in full, completed from reference TRBV29-1 and TRBJ1-5, reads SAVISQKPSRDICQRGTSLTIQCQVDSQVTMMFWYRQQPGQSLTLIATANQGSEATYESGFVIDKFPISRPNLTFSTLTVSNMSPEDSSIYLCSVQDRNQPQHFGDGTRLSIL.

This clonotype has only one observation. J is TRBJ2-1 and V is TRBV11-2; 8 bases are a match to TRBD1. Germline-derived CDR1 and CDR2 are SGHAT and FQNNGV. The CDR3 extends over 14 amino acids. With 1 base clipped from V and 9 bases from J, the junction kept 5 bases outside the gene matches. The CDR3 spells CASSLGAGGVEQFF. The CDR3 nucleotides read TGTGCCAGCAGCTTAGGGGCAGGGGGCGTTGAGCAGTTCTTC. The full variable domain, with the rest looked up from reference TRBV11-2 and TRBJ2-1, is EAGVAQSPRYKIIEKRQSVAFWCNPISGHATLYWYQQILGQGPKLLIQFQNNGVVDDSQLPKDRFSAERLKGVDSTLKIQPAKLEDSAVYLCASSLGAGGVEQFFGPGTRLTVL.

This clonotype showed up just a few times. The chain links TRBV3-1 to TRBJ2-1; tentative D call: TRBD2 (6 bases). The V gene's germline CDR1 is LGHDT and CDR2 YNNKEL (reference sequence). The CDR3 has 15 residues. Trimming took 4 bases from V and 2 from J, leaving 12 bases between them. CDR3 protein: CASSLGLLAYNEQFF. CDR3 nucleotides: TGTGCCAGCAGCCTTGGACTATTAGCCTACAATGAGCAGTTCTTC.

This clonotype was recorded at least ten times. The chain carries TRBV2 and TRBJ2-5; 7 nucleotides align to TRBD1. The V gene end was trimmed by 6 bases and the J gene end by 2 bases; junction bases not matched to a gene: 9. The CDR3 runs 15 residues. Germline CDR1 is SNHLY and CDR2 is FYNNEI. CDR3 in DNA: TGTGCCAGCAGGAACAGGGGTTTCCCACAAGAGACCCAGTACTTC. Residues: CASRNRGFPQETQYF.

This clonotype was observed many times. The rearrangement joins TRBV7-2 to TRBJ2-7; 7 bases fit TRBD2. From germline, CDR1 is SGHTA and CDR2 FQGNSA. The V gene end was trimmed by 6 bases and the J gene end by 4 bases; junction bases not matched to a gene: 9. The CDR3 runs 14 residues. The CDR3 sequence is CASRPGGSAYEQYF. Written as DNA, the CDR3 is TGTGCCAGCAGACCAGGCGGGAGTGCGTACGAGCAGTACTTC.

This clonotype has only one observation. The V gene is TRBV19, the J gene TRBJ1-5, with D unclear. CDR3 length equals 17 residues. With 6 bases removed from V and 1 base from J, the gap between germline ends came to 19 bases. Per the germline V gene, CDR1 is LNHDA and CDR2 is SQIVND (reference sequence). The DNA for the CDR3 is TGTGCCAGTAGGGAGACGTGGTCCTCGTGGAGCAATCAGCCCCAGCATTTT. Its translation is CASRETWSSWSNQPQHF. Based on the CDR3 plus reference TRBV19 and TRBJ1-5, the full variable domain is DGGITQSPKYLFRKEGQNVTLSCEQNLNHDAMYWYRQDPGQGLRLIYYSQIVNDFQKGDIAEGYSVSREKKESFPLTVTSAQKNPTAFYLCASRETWSSWSNQPQHFGDGTRLSIL.

This chain connects TRBV4-3 to TRBJ1-2, with 7 bases lining up with TRBD1. The junction had 11 bases not matched to a gene; V was cut back by 0 bases and J by 7 bases. This CDR3 is built from 16 residues. Per the germline V gene, CDR1 is LGHNA and CDR2 is YSLEER. The CDR3 nucleotides are TGCGCCAGCAGCCAAGATAGGTTAGGGGGACAGCCTGGCTACACCTTC. It encodes CASSQDRLGGQPGYTF.

This clonotype was counted a few times. V gene TRBV27 combines with J gene TRBJ2-1; possibly TRBD2 for D (9 bases). The germline gives CDR1 MNHEY, CDR2 SMNVEV (reference sequence). CDR3 length: 15 amino acids. The V and J ends lost 6 bases and 9 bases respectively, with 21 bases between them. CDR3 protein: CASSAGGAGGGEQFF. The CDR3 coding sequence is TGTGCCAGCAGCGCGGGAGGGGCAGGGGGCGGTGAGCAGTTCTTC.

This chain connects TRBV19 to TRBJ2-2, with D possibly being TRBD2 (5 bases). CDR3 length: 16 residues. Germline V gene data show CDR1 as LNHDA and CDR2 as SQIVND (reference sequence). V lost 5 bases, J lost 4 bases, and 17 bases lay in between. CDR3 nucleotides: TGTGCCAGTAGTTCTCCTCCACTAGTTACCACCGGGGAGCTGTTTTTT. Translated: CASSSPPLVTTGELFF.

In regard to this clonotype: A much larger clone lies one base from this, so it may be a read error. This sequence joins TRBV27 and TRBJ1-4; TRBD1 might be the D (6 bases). Germline loops: CDR1 MNHEY, CDR2 SMNVEV (reference sequence). The CDR3 length is 13 residues. The DNA for the CDR3 is TGTGCCAGCAGTCTTGGGGGCGTTGAAAGACTGTTTTTT. It yields the protein CASSLGGVERLFF.

This clonotype was counted ten times or more. This chain links TRBV27 with TRBJ1-2, with TRBD1 identical over 8 bases. The J segment lost 4 bases and the V segment lost 4 bases, leaving 8 bases of the junction unmatched. This CDR3 is 15 amino acids long. Germline assignment: CDR1 MNHEY and CDR2 SMNVEV (reference sequence). The CDR3 region has the DNA TGTGCCAGCAGTTCAAACGGACAGGGAGGCTATGGCTACACCTTC. Translated, it gives CASSSNGQGGYGYTF.

The V gene is TRBV24-1, the J gene TRBJ2-2, with D possibly being TRBD1 (6 bases). CDR1 is KGHDR, CDR2 SFDVKD, per germline. The CDR3 runs to 16 residues. The ends were cut back, 3 bases at V and 1 base at J, with 11 bases in the middle. CDR3 residues: CATSDNPGQNTGELFF. The CDR3, as DNA: TGTGCCACCAGTGATAACCCGGGACAGAACACCGGGGAGCTGTTTTTT.

The chain employs TRBV6-5 and TRBJ2-1, with 7 bases identical to TRBD1. V shed 3 bases and J 2 bases; nucleotides not matched to a gene: 4. Germline CDR1 and CDR2: MNHEY and SVGAGI. The CDR3 runs 15 residues. The CDR3 here is CASSYRDSAYNEQFF. CDR3 bases: TGTGCCAGCAGTTATCGGGACAGCGCCTACAATGAGCAGTTCTTC.

In its sample, this clonotype was seen many times. This sequence joins TRBV12-3 or TRBV12-4 and TRBJ2-1; TRBD2 is a possible D gene (5 bases). Deletions cut 2 bases from V and 1 base from J, with 15 bases between. This CDR3 has 17 residues. The CDR3 region is CASSLRGSAISYNEQFF. DNA of the CDR3: TGTGCCAGCAGTTTACGGGGTTCCGCAATATCCTACAATGAGCAGTTCTTC.

This clonotype was detected many times. The chain employs TRBV27 and TRBJ2-4; 11 positions agree with TRBD2. The CDR3 has 17 amino acids. CDR1 is MNHEY and CDR2 is SMNVEV in the germline V gene (reference sequence). V lost 6 bases, J lost 0 bases, and 7 bases stayed unmatched. CDR3 sequence (DNA): TGTGCCAGCAGCCTGACTAGCGGGATACTAGCCAAAAACATTCAGTACTTC. Residues: CASSLTSGILAKNIQYF.

The chain uses TRBV11-2 and TRBJ2-7; D may be TRBD2 (6 bases). The CDR3 extends over 15 amino acids. Trimming took off 5 bases at V and 5 bases at J, with 19 bases between the two ends. Germline loops: CDR1 SGHAT, CDR2 FQNNGV. CDR3 DNA sequence: TGTGCCAGCAGCCCCGAGGAGGGCTTGTATCACGAGCAGTACTTC. It translates to CASSPEEGLYHEQYF. Looking up the rest from reference TRBV11-2 and TRBJ2-7 gives the full variable domain: EAGVAQSPRYKIIEKRQSVAFWCNPISGHATLYWYQQILGQGPKLLIQFQNNGVVDDSQLPKDRFSAERLKGVDSTLKIQPAKLEDSAVYLCASSPEEGLYHEQYFGPGTRLTVT.